Below, 29 T cell receptor beta chains from the same sample are listed, as sequenced in a study of T cell changes during pregnancy in multiple sclerosis. This table comes from immunoSEQ multiplex PCR, and its TCRdb copy is limited to in-frame clones, with some not included. The sample consists of around 96,000 clones, approximately 94% of them appearing once. Sequences were derived from peripheral blood, sampled in the third trimester of pregnancy. These receptors originate from a female donor with multiple sclerosis, enrolled in a pregnancy study.

This chain links TRBV6-5 with TRBJ2-1; D remains unclear. The CDR3 loop spans 15 amino acids. The germline V gene encodes CDR1 MNHEY and CDR2 SVGAGI. V shed 0 bases and J shed 10 bases, with 16 bases lying between them. In DNA, the CDR3 is TGTGCCAGCAGTTACTCGAATGTCTGGCCAATAGAGCAGTTCTTC. Its protein is CASSYSNVWPIEQFF.

The chain joins TRBV7-6 to TRBJ2-3; 10 bases match TRBD2. Germline CDR1 is SGHVS and CDR2 is FNYEAQ. The CDR3 spans 16 residues. J was trimmed by 4 bases and V by 2 bases; bases with no gene match: 6. The CDR3 nucleotides read TGTGCCAGCAGCTTAACGCTGACTAGCGGGTCAGATACGCAGTATTTT. This sequence encodes CASSLTLTSGSDTQYF.

The gene calls are TRBV4-3 and TRBJ2-7; 7 positions match TRBD1. Germline lookup yields CDR1 LGHNA and CDR2 YSLEER. J gave up 4 bases and V 3 bases, and 3 bases lay outside the gene matches. The CDR3 has 13 residues. Here the CDR3 DNA reads TGCGCCAGCAGCCAGAACAGGGGTTACGAGCAGTACTTC. This encodes CASSQNRGYEQYF.

As regards this clone: The junction differs from germline at one of its ends, possibly a read error. J is TRBJ2-7 and V is TRBV6-6; D possibly corresponds to TRBD2 (6 bases). CDR1 and CDR2 from the germline V gene are MNHNY and SVGAGI (reference sequence). The CDR3 sequence is 12 residues long. CDR3 DNA: TGTGCCAGCAGTTACTCCCGGGGGAGGTTTTCCTTC. This codes for CASSYSRGRFSF.

The chain is built from TRBV9 and TRBJ2-3, with 8 bases that match TRBD2. The CDR3 totals 14 residues. Per the germline V gene, CDR1 is SGDLS and CDR2 is YYNGEE. The V segment lost 4 bases and the J segment 2 bases; nucleotides outside the gene matches: 3. CDR3 bases: TGTGCCAGCAGCTTACTAGCGGTCACAGATACGCAGTATTTT. It codes for CASSLLAVTDTQYF.

The rearrangement joins TRBV2 to TRBJ2-2, with D perhaps matching TRBD1 (6 bases). Trimming stripped 1 base from V and 3 bases from J, with 18 bases between. The CDR3 sequence is 18 residues long. Germline assignment: CDR1 SNHLY and CDR2 FYNNEI. For the CDR3, the DNA is TGTGCCAGCAGTGAAGGTGGCGGACAGACCCCGTACACCGGGGAGCTGTTTTTT. It yields the protein CASSEGGGQTPYTGELFF.

The chain employs TRBV7-3 and TRBJ1-3; D possibly corresponds to TRBD1 (5 bases). The CDR3 covers 15 residues. V was clipped by 5 bases and J by 4 bases, with 15 bases between them. In germline, CDR1 is SGHTA, CDR2 FQGTGA. The CDR3 region has the DNA TGTGCCAGCAGCCCCGGGGGAGGCCCGGGAAACACCATATATTTT. Its protein product is CASSPGGGPGNTIYF.

V is TRBV28 and J is TRBJ2-1, with D uncertain. Germline V lookup: CDR1 MDHEN, CDR2 SYDVKM. The ends were cut back, 7 bases at V and 0 bases at J, with 10 bases in the middle. The CDR3 length is 14 residues. The CDR3 is CASTYLSSYNEQFF. CDR3 coding DNA: TGTGCCAGCACCTACCTTAGCTCCTACAATGAGCAGTTCTTC.

DNA of the CDR3: TGTGCCAGCAGCGGAACAGGGGATTTCCACGAGCAGTACTTC. Translated, it gives CASSGTGDFHEQYF. The chain couples TRBV5-4 to TRBJ2-7; 7 bases are a match to TRBD1. V lost 4 bases and J lost 5; bases outside the gene matches: 9. The length of the CDR3 is 14 residues. Germline CDR1 is SGHNT and CDR2 is YYREEE (reference sequence).

The chain couples TRBV5-1 to TRBJ2-1, with 11 positions matching TRBD2. Germline trimming cut 6 bases from V and 6 bases from J; bases unmatched to any gene: 5. Germline assignment: CDR1 SGHRS and CDR2 YFSETQ. The CDR3 totals 14 residues. Here the CDR3 DNA reads TGCGCCAGCATGCCTAGCGGGAGGCCCAATGAGCAGTTCTTC. Amino acid sequence: CASMPSGRPNEQFF.

The rearrangement joins TRBV27 to TRBJ2-1, with 10 positions matching TRBD2. The germline CDR1 and CDR2 sequences are MNHEY and SMNVEV (reference sequence). This CDR3 is 17 amino acids long. Trimming took 4 bases from V and 5 from J; bases not matched to a gene: 11. The CDR3 DNA follows: TGTGCCAGCAGTTATCGGCTAGCGGGAGTCCCCCACAATGAGCAGTTCTTC. It codes for CASSYRLAGVPHNEQFF.

The CDR3 DNA reads TGTGCCAGCAGCTTGGGGTCATCGGAGGAAAAACTGTTTTTT. Residues: CASSLGSSEEKLFF. This chain joins TRBV5-6 and TRBJ1-4; D unresolved. The CDR3 is 14 amino acids. The V end was cut by 0 bases, the J end by 8 bases, with 11 bases between. From germline, CDR1 is SGHDT and CDR2 YYEEEE.

J is TRBJ1-1 and V is TRBV5-1; no definite D call. The V gene's germline CDR1 is SGHRS and CDR2 YFSETQ. V was pared by 0 bases and J by 1 base, with 10 bases between. The CDR3 has 15 residues. CDR3 bases: TGCGCCAGCAGCTTGGCCCCGGGAGGGAACACTGAAGCTTTCTTT. It is translated as CASSLAPGGNTEAFF.

The V gene is TRBV19, the J gene TRBJ2-1; 7 nucleotides agree with TRBD1. Looked up from germline, CDR1 is LNHDA and CDR2 is SQIVND (reference sequence). This CDR3 spans 14 amino acids. J lost 6 bases, V lost 1 base, and 3 bases had no gene match. The DNA of the CDR3 is TGTGCCAGTAGTATAGTGGCAGGGGGCAATGAGCAGTTCTTC. As protein: CASSIVAGGNEQFF.

The chain is built from TRBV29-1 and TRBJ2-1; the match to TRBD2 covers 12 bases. CDR1 and CDR2 (germline): SQVTM, ANQGSEA. Trimming took 3 bases from V and 10 from J; bases not matched to a gene: 10. The CDR3 is 15 residues long. CDR3 sequence: CSVDPRLAGVGEQFF. In DNA, the CDR3 is TGCAGCGTTGACCCACGACTAGCGGGAGTAGGGGAGCAGTTCTTC.

The V gene is TRBV2, the J gene TRBJ1-5, with TRBD1 matching 9 bases. Germline assignment: CDR1 SNHLY and CDR2 FYNNEI. V lost 3 bases to trimming and J lost 4 bases; unmatched junction nucleotides: 13. The CDR3 totals 18 residues. The CDR3 sequence: CASSDRRGTGSVNQPQHF. Here the CDR3 DNA reads TGTGCCAGCAGTGATAGGAGGGGGACAGGGTCGGTGAATCAGCCCCAGCATTTT.

This chain joins TRBV2 and TRBJ1-5; possible D gene TRBD1, 5 bases. V was clipped by 3 bases and J by 1 base, with 10 bases between them. The CDR3 runs 15 residues. The germline gives CDR1 SNHLY, CDR2 FYNNEI. The CDR3 here is CASSDSRVSNQPQHF. CDR3 DNA sequence: TGTGCCAGCAGTGACAGCAGGGTGAGCAATCAGCCCCAGCATTTT.

The V and J genes are TRBV7-9 and TRBJ1-2; possible D gene TRBD1, 6 bases. V was cut by 5 bases and J by 6 bases, with 13 bases left in between. The germline V gene has CDR1 SEHNR and CDR2 FQNEAQ (reference sequence). This CDR3 is 13 amino acids long. CDR3 bases: TGTGCCAGCAGCAACACAGGGTATGATGGCTACACCTTC. It is translated as CASSNTGYDGYTF.

The genes are TRBV28 and TRBJ1-5; 7 bases map to TRBD1. This CDR3 contains 14 residues. Germline trimming cut 2 bases from V and 8 bases from J; bases unmatched to any gene: 6. The germline V gene encodes CDR1 MDHEN and CDR2 SYDVKM. The CDR3 here is CASSLATGAEPQHF. In DNA, the CDR3 is TGTGCCAGCAGTTTAGCTACAGGGGCCGAGCCCCAGCATTTT.

The chain recombines TRBV5-1 with TRBJ2-6; 8 bases are a match to TRBD2. Unmatched junction bases numbered 6, after V lost 0 bases and J lost 4 bases. The germline V gene encodes CDR1 SGHRS and CDR2 YFSETQ. CDR3 size: 17 residues. The CDR3: CASSLAGGVGGANVLTF. The CDR3 DNA reads as TGCGCCAGCAGCTTGGCCGGGGGGGTAGGCGGGGCCAACGTCCTGACTTTC.

This clone is a singleton in its sample. The chain carries TRBV2 and TRBJ1-1; TRBD1 matches 7 bases. CDR1 is SNHLY and CDR2 is FYNNEI in the germline V gene. The length of the CDR3 is 16 residues. Trimming took 5 bases from V and 0 from J; bases not matched to a gene: 9. Here the CDR3 reads CASSTDRVALNTEAFF. The DNA for the CDR3 is TGTGCCAGCAGTACTGACAGGGTGGCCTTGAACACTGAAGCTTTCTTT.

This chain joins TRBV7-6 and TRBJ1-5; 11 bases fit TRBD1. V shed 5 bases and J 4 bases; nucleotides not matched to a gene: 4. Germline V CDR1 and CDR2: SGHVS, FNYEAQ. The CDR3 covers 15 residues. CDR3 loop: CASSLGQGANQPQHF. The CDR3 nucleotides are TGTGCCAGCAGCCTCGGACAGGGGGCGAATCAGCCCCAGCATTTT.

The chain is built from TRBV18 and TRBJ2-5; possibly TRBD2 for D (5 bases). The germline gives CDR1 KGHSH, CDR2 LQKENI. The CDR3 has 14 amino acids. Trimming shortened V by 1 base and J by 2 bases, and 8 bases separated the two germline ends. CDR3 coding DNA: TGTGCCAGCTCACCACGGCCGGGACAAGAGACCCAGTACTTC. Protein sequence: CASSPRPGQETQYF.

The chain employs TRBV15 and TRBJ2-1; 7 nucleotides match TRBD1. The germline V gene has CDR1 LNHNV and CDR2 YYDKDF (reference sequence). This CDR3 spans 15 amino acids. Unmatched junction bases numbered 10, after V lost 7 bases and J lost 4 bases. The CDR3 DNA follows: TGTGCCACCACCTCCTCAGGGGGATCATACAATGAGCAGTTCTTC. It specifies CATTSSGGSYNEQFF.

The chain employs TRBV6-6 and TRBJ2-5; 7 nucleotides align to TRBD1. Per germline, CDR1 MNHNY and CDR2 SVGAGI (reference sequence). This CDR3 contains 14 residues. Losses at the gene ends were 5 bases for V and 4 bases for J; bases not matched to a gene: 7. The CDR3 DNA reads TGTGCCAGCAGTCCGACAGGGATCCGAGAGACCCAGTACTTC. It codes for CASSPTGIRETQYF.

V gene TRBV7-9 combines with J gene TRBJ2-1, with TRBD2 identical over 7 bases. The CDR3 spans 16 residues. Germline assignment: CDR1 SEHNR and CDR2 FQNEAQ (reference sequence). V shed 5 bases and J 14 bases; nucleotides not matched to a gene: 21. CDR3: CASSPRTIELASVEFF. CDR3 coding DNA: TGTGCCAGCAGCCCCCGGACAATCGAACTAGCGTCGGTGGAGTTCTTC.

The J gene is TRBJ2-3, the V gene TRBV2, with 7 bases identical to TRBD2. The CDR3 runs to 12 residues. Germline assignment: CDR1 SNHLY and CDR2 FYNNEI. V was clipped by 8 bases and J by 9 bases; unmatched bases: 8. This CDR3 is CASGRVLGTQYF. CDR3 nucleotides: TGTGCCAGCGGGAGGGTCTTGGGGACGCAGTATTTT.

CDR3 DNA: TGTGCCAGCACGTGGGACAGCAGCACAGATACGCAGTATTTT. Its protein is CASTWDSSTDTQYF. V is TRBV7-9 and J is TRBJ2-3, with 7 bases that match TRBD1. Germline V gene lookup returns CDR1 SEHNR and CDR2 FQNEAQ (reference sequence). V gave up 7 bases and J gave up 0 bases; unmatched junction bases: 4. The CDR3 has 14 amino acids.

This clone occurred once. The J gene is TRBJ2-3, the V gene TRBV6-5; 9 bases align to TRBD2. The junction had 2 bases not matched to a gene; V was cut back by 5 bases and J by 2 bases. Per the germline V gene, CDR1 is MNHEY and CDR2 is SVGAGI. This CDR3 region has 14 residues. CDR3 nucleotides: TGTGCCAGCAGTGTAGCGGGAGACACAGATACGCAGTATTTT. It is translated as CASSVAGDTDTQYF.